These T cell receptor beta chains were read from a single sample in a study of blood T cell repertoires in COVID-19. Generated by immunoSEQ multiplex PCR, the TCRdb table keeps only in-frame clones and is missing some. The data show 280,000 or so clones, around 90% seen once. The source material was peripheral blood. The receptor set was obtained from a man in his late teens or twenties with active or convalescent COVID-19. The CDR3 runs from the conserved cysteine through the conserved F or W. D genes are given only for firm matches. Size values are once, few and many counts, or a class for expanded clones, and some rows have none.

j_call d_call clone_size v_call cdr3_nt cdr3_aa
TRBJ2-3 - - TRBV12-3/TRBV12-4 TGTGCCAGCACCCTTTCCGGGCCCGGGGGGCAGTATTTT CASTLSGPGGQYF
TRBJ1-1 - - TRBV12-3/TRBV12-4 TGTGCCAGCAGTTTGACACGGAACACTGAAGCTTTCTTT CASSLTRNTEAFF
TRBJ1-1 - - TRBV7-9 TGTGCCAGCAGCTTAGCTCCGGTGAACACTGAAGCTTTCTTT CASSLAPVNTEAFF
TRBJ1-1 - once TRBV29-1 TGCAGCGTTGAACGGGGGGGTTTCACTGAAGCTTTCTTT CSVERGGFTEAFF
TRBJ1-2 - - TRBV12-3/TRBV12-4 TGTGCCAGCAGCATAGGGGAACCCTATGGCTACACCTTC CASSIGEPYGYTF
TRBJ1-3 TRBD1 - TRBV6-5 TGTGCCAGCAGTTTAAACAGGGGGCTCTTTGGAAACACCATATATTTT CASSLNRGLFGNTIYF
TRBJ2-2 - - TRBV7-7 TGTGCCAGCAGCTCCTCAGTCGATTCCACCGGGGAGCTGTTTTTT CASSSSVDSTGELFF
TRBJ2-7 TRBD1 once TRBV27 TGTGCCAGCAGTTTAATCGGGACAGGGTCCTACGAGCAGTACTTC CASSLIGTGSYEQYF
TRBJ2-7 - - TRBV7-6 TGTGCCAGCAGCTTATCCCCCCCTGGTAGCTCCTACGAGCAGTACTTC CASSLSPPGSSYEQYF
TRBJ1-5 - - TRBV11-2 TGTGCCAGCAGCTTAGCGGGGTTTGATCAGCCCCAGCATTTT CASSLAGFDQPQHF
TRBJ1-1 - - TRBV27 TGTGCCAGCAATCTTGCGGTAGGGAACACTGAAGCTTTCTTT CASNLAVGNTEAFF